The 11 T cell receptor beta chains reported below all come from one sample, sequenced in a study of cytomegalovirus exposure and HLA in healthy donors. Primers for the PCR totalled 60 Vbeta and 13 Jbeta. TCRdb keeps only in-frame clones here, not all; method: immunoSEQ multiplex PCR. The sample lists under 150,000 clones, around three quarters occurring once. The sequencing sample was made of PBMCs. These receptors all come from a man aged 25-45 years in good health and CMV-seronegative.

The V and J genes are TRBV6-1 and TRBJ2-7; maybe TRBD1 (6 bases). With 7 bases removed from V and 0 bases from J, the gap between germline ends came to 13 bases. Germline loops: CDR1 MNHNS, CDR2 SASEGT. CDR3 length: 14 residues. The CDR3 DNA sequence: TGTGCCAGCACGGTACAGGGATACTCCTACGAGCAGTACTTC. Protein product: CASTVQGYSYEQYF.

The CDR3 region is CASRRQGPGTEAFF. CDR3 sequence (DNA): TGTGCCAGCAGGCGACAGGGGCCGGGTACTGAAGCTTTCTTT. This chain joins TRBV5-4 and TRBJ1-1; 8 nucleotides align to TRBD1. The CDR3 is 14 residues long. The germline gives CDR1 SGHNT, CDR2 YYREEE (reference sequence). V was clipped by 5 bases and J by 5 bases; unmatched bases: 8.

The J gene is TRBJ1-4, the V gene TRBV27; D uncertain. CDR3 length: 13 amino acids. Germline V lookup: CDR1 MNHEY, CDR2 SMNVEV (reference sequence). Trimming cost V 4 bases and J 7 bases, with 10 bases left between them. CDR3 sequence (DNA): TGTGCCAGCAGTTCGCGGGGTGCTGAAAAACTGTTTTTT. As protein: CASSSRGAEKLFF.

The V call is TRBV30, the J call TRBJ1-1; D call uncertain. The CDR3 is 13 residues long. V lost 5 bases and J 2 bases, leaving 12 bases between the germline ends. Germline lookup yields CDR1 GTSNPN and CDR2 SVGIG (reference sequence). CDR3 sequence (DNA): TGTGCCTGGGCGCCGAGGCTTAACACTGAAGCTTTCTTT. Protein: CAWAPRLNTEAFF.

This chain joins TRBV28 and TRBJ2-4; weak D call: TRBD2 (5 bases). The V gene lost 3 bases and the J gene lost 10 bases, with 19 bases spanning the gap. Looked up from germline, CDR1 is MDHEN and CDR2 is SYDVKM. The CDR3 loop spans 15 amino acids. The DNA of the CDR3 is TGTGCCAGCAGTTTGCTCAGGACCGGAGGAAGGATTCAGTACTTC. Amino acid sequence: CASSLLRTGGRIQYF.

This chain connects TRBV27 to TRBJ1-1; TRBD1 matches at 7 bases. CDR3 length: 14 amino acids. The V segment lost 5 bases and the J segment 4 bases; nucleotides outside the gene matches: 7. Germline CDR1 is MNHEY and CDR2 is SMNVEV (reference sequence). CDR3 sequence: CASSPFNRGTEAFF. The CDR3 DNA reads TGTGCCAGCAGTCCTTTTAACAGGGGCACTGAAGCTTTCTTT.

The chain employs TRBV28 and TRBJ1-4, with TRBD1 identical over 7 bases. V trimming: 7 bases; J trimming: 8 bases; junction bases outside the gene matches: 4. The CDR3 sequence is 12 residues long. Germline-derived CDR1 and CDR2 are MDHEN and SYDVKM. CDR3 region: CASKGGGEKLFF. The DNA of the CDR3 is TGTGCCAGCAAAGGGGGCGGGGAAAAACTGTTTTTT.

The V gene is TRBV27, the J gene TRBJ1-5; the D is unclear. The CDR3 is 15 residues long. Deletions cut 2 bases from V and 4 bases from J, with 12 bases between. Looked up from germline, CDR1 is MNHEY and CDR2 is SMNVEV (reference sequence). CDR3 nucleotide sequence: TGTGCCAGCAGTTTAAAGCCCGACAAAAATCAGCCCCAGCATTTT. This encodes CASSLKPDKNQPQHF.

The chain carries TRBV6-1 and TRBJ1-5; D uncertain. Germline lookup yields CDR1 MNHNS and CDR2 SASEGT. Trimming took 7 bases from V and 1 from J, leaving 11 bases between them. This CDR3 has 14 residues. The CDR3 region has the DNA TGTGCCAGCATGCCGGGAACAAGCAATCAGCCCCAGCATTTT. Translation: CASMPGTSNQPQHF.

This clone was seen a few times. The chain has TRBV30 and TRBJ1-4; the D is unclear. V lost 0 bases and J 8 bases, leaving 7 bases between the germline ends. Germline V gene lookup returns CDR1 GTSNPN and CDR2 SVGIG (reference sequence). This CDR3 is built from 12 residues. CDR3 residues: CAWSVVAEKLFF. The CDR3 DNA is TGTGCCTGGAGTGTCGTGGCCGAAAAACTGTTTTTT.

Here the CDR3 reads CASSKTDQQGRNQPQHF. CDR3 DNA: TGTGCCAGCAGCAAAACTGACCAACAAGGGAGGAATCAGCCCCAGCATTTT. The rearrangement joins TRBV21-1 to TRBJ1-5. TRBV21-1 is listed as a pseudogene. The CDR3 loop spans 17 amino acids.